One sample yielded the 22 T cell receptor beta chains listed below, sequenced in a study of vaccination effects on CD4 cells after COVID-19 (dated by TCRdb to 2022 to 2024). Their antigens are not known. To prepare the library, the immunoSEQ multiplex PCR assay was applied. In TCRdb, the immuneACCESS table is reduced to in-frame sequences with V and J assigned. These tables do not hold every clone; where another copy was compared, an unresolved V gene accounts for under half, and the others remain unexplained. Recorded for this sample are some 70,000 clones; roughly four fifths of them occurred a single time. Approximately 1.2% of the sample is taken by the ten largest. The ViraFEST assay stimulated PBMC with viral peptide pools and then used TCR sequencing to identify antigen-specific CD4+ T cell clonotypes by expansion. After around 11 days of culture, CD4+ T cells were isolated with the EasySep CD4+ T cell isolation kit. Two doses of either the BNT162b2 or the mRNA-1273 mRNA SARS-CoV-2 vaccine were administered to participants.

This material consisted of CD4+ T cells from PBMCs cultured with HCoV-229E spike peptides, taken after COVID-19 vaccination. The sample's cell subset or site label is to be understood as: HCoV-229E spike overlapping peptide pool stimulation. The source is a human donor who received a COVID-19 vaccine.

This chain's CDR3 is CASSSRLAGGYNEQFF. The CDR3 DNA reads TGTGCCAGCAGCTCGCGACTAGCGGGGGGATACAATGAGCAGTTCTTC. This rearrangement joins TRBV2 to TRBJ2-1; TRBD2 aligns across 13 bases. V shed 6 bases and J 4 bases; nucleotides not matched to a gene: 6. Germline CDR1 reads SNHLY; CDR2 reads FYNNEI. This CDR3 region has 16 residues.

This clone was seen more than once but under ten times. The gene calls are TRBV5-4 and TRBJ2-2; 7 bases agree with TRBD1. Trimming cost V 0 bases and J 1 base; bases outside gene matches: 6. The CDR3 extends over 17 amino acids. Looked up from germline, CDR1 is SGHNT and CDR2 is YYREEE (reference sequence). Here the CDR3 reads CASSLGARTGNTGELFF. The CDR3 DNA sequence: TGTGCCAGCAGCTTGGGCGCGCGGACAGGGAACACCGGGGAGCTGTTTTTT.

The V call is TRBV5-6, the J call TRBJ1-5; TRBD1 matches at 7 bases. This CDR3 spans 16 amino acids. The germline gives CDR1 SGHDT, CDR2 YYEEEE. V dropped 5 bases and J dropped 3; count of bases not matched to a gene: 11. DNA for the CDR3: TGTGCCAGCAGTCCCAGGCGGACAGGACTCAATCAGCCCCAGCATTTT. Its protein is CASSPRRTGLNQPQHF.

The chain recombines TRBV9 with TRBJ2-3; 16 bases line up with TRBD2. Germline V gives CDR1 SGDLS, CDR2 YYNGEE. Unmatched junction bases numbered 6, after V lost 3 bases and J lost 2 bases. The CDR3 sequence is 18 residues long. CDR3 sequence reads: CASSAGTSGGADTDTQYF. CDR3 nucleotides: TGTGCCAGCAGCGCCGGGACTAGCGGGGGGGCGGACACAGATACGCAGTATTTT.

This clone was seen once. The gene calls are TRBV5-8 and TRBJ2-6, with D perhaps TRBD2 (5 bases). Trimming cost V 4 bases and J 2 bases, with 13 bases left between them. Germline lookup yields CDR1 SGHTS and CDR2 YDEGEE. CDR3 length: 16 residues. The CDR3 sequence: CASSRAGRAGANVLTF. The CDR3 nucleotides read TGTGCCAGCAGCCGTGCGGGCCGAGCTGGGGCCAACGTCCTGACTTTC.

The chain carries TRBV7-2 and TRBJ2-1; 11 bases line up with TRBD2. The CDR3 is made up of 15 amino acids. Germline lookup yields CDR1 SGHTA and CDR2 FQGNSA. J lost 6 bases, V lost 5 bases, and 6 bases had no gene match. The CDR3 DNA sequence: TGTGCCAGCAGCCCTCGACTAGCGGGGTCCAATGAGCAGTTCTTC. This translates into CASSPRLAGSNEQFF.

The rearrangement links TRBV4-2 to TRBJ1-3, with 7 bases fitting TRBD1. The CDR3 covers 15 residues. The germline CDR1 and CDR2 sequences are LGHNA and YNFKEQ. V dropped 1 base and J dropped 3; count of bases not matched to a gene: 3. The CDR3 nucleotides are TGTGCCAGCAGCCAAGGCACAGGGGTTGGAAACACCATATATTTT. Translating gives CASSQGTGVGNTIYF.

The table lists this clone with a few counts. The V call is TRBV19, the J call TRBJ1-2; D remains unclear. Germline CDR1 and CDR2: LNHDA and SQIVND (reference sequence). Trimming cost V 7 bases and J 2 bases, with 8 bases left between them. This CDR3 spans 12 amino acids. CDR3 coding DNA: TGTGCCAGTAAGGAGGGAAACTATGGCTACACCTTC. Translating gives CASKEGNYGYTF. Drawing the rest from reference TRBV19 and TRBJ1-2, the complete variable domain is DGGITQSPKYLFRKEGQNVTLSCEQNLNHDAMYWYRQDPGQGLRLIYYSQIVNDFQKGDIAEGYSVSREKKESFPLTVTSAQKNPTAFYLCASKEGNYGYTFGSGTRLTVV.

The rearrangement links TRBV10-1 to TRBJ1-1; D not certain. The V end lost 3 bases, the J end lost 1 base, and 12 bases lay between the germline ends. Germline CDR1 is WNHNN and CDR2 is SYGVQD (reference sequence). The CDR3 has 15 amino acids. The CDR3 DNA follows: TGCGCCAGCAGTGAACAACCCGGGAAGAACACTGAAGCTTTCTTT. It translates to CASSEQPGKNTEAFF.

The V and J genes are TRBV18 and TRBJ2-7; D gene unclear. The ends were cut back, 6 bases at V and 6 bases at J, with 15 bases in the middle. The V gene's germline CDR1 is KGHSH and CDR2 LQKENI. CDR3 length: 13 amino acids. This chain's CDR3 is CASSQGPDAEQYV. The CDR3 DNA reads TGTGCCAGCTCCCAAGGTCCAGATGCCGAGCAGTACGTC.

The rearrangement uses TRBV12-3 or TRBV12-4 and TRBJ2-3, with D hard to call. The V end lost 3 bases, the J end lost 0 bases, and 1 base lay between the germline ends. The CDR3 runs to 12 residues. The CDR3 nucleotides are TGTGCCAGCAGTTTTAGCACAGATACGCAGTATTTT. Protein: CASSFSTDTQYF.

The V and J genes are TRBV3-1 (or the pseudogene TRBV3-2) and TRBJ2-7, with 10 bases that match TRBD1. The CDR3 is 17 amino acids. Germline V gene data show CDR1 as LGHDT and CDR2 as YNNKEL (reference sequence). After removal of 1 base from V and 6 bases from J, the junction contained 12 bases not matched to a gene. The CDR3, as DNA: TGTGCCAGCAGCCAAGGCCGGGGGACAGGGGTTTCGGGCGAGCAGTACGTC. Its translation is CASSQGRGTGVSGEQYV.

The chain recombines TRBV5-1 with TRBJ2-2; D may be TRBD1 (6 bases). Trimming removed 2 bases at V and 0 bases at J, with 14 bases between. Germline loops: CDR1 SGHRS, CDR2 YFSETQ. The length of the CDR3 is 17 residues. The CDR3 DNA is TGCGCCAGCAGCTTACGACCACAGGGTTCGAACACCGGGGAGCTGTTTTTT. Amino acids: CASSLRPQGSNTGELFF.

V and J are TRBV6-6 and TRBJ1-5, with TRBD1 identical over 9 bases. Looked up from germline, CDR1 is MNHNY and CDR2 is SVGAGI (reference sequence). After removal of 7 bases from V and 6 bases from J, the junction contained 7 bases not matched to a gene. The CDR3 has 14 residues. The CDR3: CASTGTGGFQPQHF. The CDR3, as DNA: TGTGCCAGCACCGGAACAGGGGGCTTTCAGCCCCAGCATTTT.

This chain connects TRBV5-4 to TRBJ2-7; 9 bases align to TRBD1. Trimming cost V 2 bases and J 5 bases; bases outside gene matches: 5. The germline V gene has CDR1 SGHNT and CDR2 YYREEE (reference sequence). The CDR3 has 14 amino acids. The CDR3 coding sequence is TGTGCCAGCAGCTTAGCCGGGACAGGGAACGAGCAGTACGTC. It translates to CASSLAGTGNEQYV.

J is TRBJ1-2 and V is TRBV2; D perhaps matches TRBD1 (5 bases). Germline V gene sequence: CDR1 SNHLY, CDR2 FYNNEI. Trimming took 8 bases from V and 4 from J, leaving 20 bases between them. The CDR3 has 15 amino acids. In DNA form, the CDR3 reads TGTGCCAGCCGTTCCGGGACCGCGAAGGTCTATGGCTACACCTTC. Its protein product is CASRSGTAKVYGYTF.

The rearrangement joins TRBV30 to TRBJ1-2, with no clear D. In germline, CDR1 is GTSNPN, CDR2 SVGIG (reference sequence). The CDR3 is 13 residues long. V dropped 2 bases and J dropped 4 bases, with 11 bases sitting between them. The CDR3 protein is CAWSPGVAYGYTF. The CDR3 DNA reads as TGTGCCTGGAGTCCAGGTGTCGCCTATGGCTACACCTTC.

This clone has only one observation. V gene TRBV14 combines with J gene TRBJ2-7, with a tentative D call TRBD1 (6 bases). The CDR3 runs 13 residues. The V end was cut by 4 bases, the J end by 3 bases, with 10 bases between. Germline CDR1 SGHDN, CDR2 FVKESK. The CDR3 sequence: CASSLLGGYEQYV. For the CDR3, the DNA is TGTGCCAGCAGCCTCCTAGGGGGCTACGAGCAGTACGTC.

The chain links TRBV9 to TRBJ2-1; TRBD2 matches at 10 bases. The V segment lost 1 base and the J segment 4 bases; nucleotides outside the gene matches: 8. In germline, CDR1 is SGDLS, CDR2 YYNGEE. The CDR3 is 17 residues long. The CDR3 region has the DNA TGTGCCAGCAGCGTAACCCTTTCTAGCGGGGGTTACAATGAGCAGTTCTTC. As protein: CASSVTLSSGGYNEQFF.

This clone showed up just once. This sequence joins TRBV6-2 or TRBV6-3 and TRBJ2-7; possible D gene TRBD1, 5 bases. Germline CDR1 and CDR2: MNHEY and SVGEGT. The CDR3 runs 14 residues. With 6 bases removed from V and 2 bases from J, the gap between germline ends came to 14 bases. The DNA of the CDR3 is TGTGCCAGCAGCTCTCAGACAGAGACCTACGAGCAGTACGTC. Amino acids: CASSSQTETYEQYV.

The gene calls are TRBV10-3 and TRBJ1-1; D remains ambiguous. Looked up from germline, CDR1 is ENHRY and CDR2 is SYGVKD. Trimming removed 5 bases from V and 0 bases from J, with 7 bases in between. The CDR3 consists of 13 residues. The DNA of the CDR3 is TGTGCCATCAGTTCTGGACTGAACACTGAAGCTTTCTTT. Its translation: CAISSGLNTEAFF.

The CDR3 reads CASSLMGLIDEKLFF. The CDR3 coding sequence is TGTGCCAGCAGCCTAATGGGGCTGATAGATGAAAAACTGTTTTTT. This chain connects TRBV9 to TRBJ1-4; possible D gene TRBD1, 5 bases. The CDR3 is 15 residues long. Trimming left V 4 bases short and J 6 bases short, with 16 bases between. Germline V CDR1 and CDR2: SGDLS, YYNGEE.